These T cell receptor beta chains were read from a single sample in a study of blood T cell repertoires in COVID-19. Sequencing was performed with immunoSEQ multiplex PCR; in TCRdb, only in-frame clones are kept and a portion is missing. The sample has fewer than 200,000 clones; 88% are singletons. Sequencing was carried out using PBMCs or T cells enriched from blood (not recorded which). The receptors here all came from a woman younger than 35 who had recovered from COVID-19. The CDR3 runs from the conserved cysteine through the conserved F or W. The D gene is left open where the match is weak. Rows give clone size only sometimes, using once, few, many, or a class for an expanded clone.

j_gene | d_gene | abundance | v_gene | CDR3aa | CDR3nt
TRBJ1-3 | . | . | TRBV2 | CASSESSNTIYF | TGTGCCAGCAGTGAGTCTAGCAACACCATATATTTT
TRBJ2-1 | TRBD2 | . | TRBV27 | CASSLSGRAHNEQFF | TGTGCCAGCAGTCTTAGCGGGAGGGCCCACAATGAGCAGTTCTTC
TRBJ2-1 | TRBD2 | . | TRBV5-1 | CASRSQPGLAEVEQFF | TGCGCCAGCAGAAGCCAGCCGGGACTAGCGGAAGTAGAGCAGTTCTTC
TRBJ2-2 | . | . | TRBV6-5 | CASTGGAGNTGELFF | TGTGCCAGTACCGGAGGGGCCGGGAACACCGGGGAGCTGTTTTTT
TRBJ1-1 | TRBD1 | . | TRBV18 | CASSPGTGTGGRTEAFF | TGTGCCAGCTCACCCGGAACCGGGACAGGGGGCAGGACTGAAGCTTTCTTT
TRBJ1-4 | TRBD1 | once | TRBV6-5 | CASSRKGAGDGKLFF | TGTGCCAGCAGTAGAAAGGGGGCCGGAGACGGAAAACTGTTTTTT
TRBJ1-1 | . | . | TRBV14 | CASSQLGAAGPGLFF | TGTGCCAGCAGCCAGTTGGGGGCCGCGGGCCCCGGCCTTTTCTTT
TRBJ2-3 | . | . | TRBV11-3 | CASSLARGAGDTQYF | TGTGCCAGCAGCTTAGCCCGGGGGGCAGGAGATACGCAGTATTTT
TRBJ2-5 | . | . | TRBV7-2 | CASSTTLGPQETQYF | TGTGCCAGCAGCACCACCCTGGGGCCCCAAGAGACCCAGTACTTC
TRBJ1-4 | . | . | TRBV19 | CASSILQGSGEKLFF | TGTGCCAGTAGTATTTTGCAGGGCTCGGGTGAAAAACTGTTTTTT
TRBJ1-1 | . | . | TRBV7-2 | CASSFSGNTEAFF | TGTGCCAGCAGCTTTTCGGGGAACACTGAAGCTTTCTTT
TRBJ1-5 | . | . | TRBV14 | CASSQALDQPQHF | TGTGCCAGCAGCCAAGCCCTTGATCAGCCCCAGCATTTT
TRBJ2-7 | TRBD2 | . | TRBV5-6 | CASSMLAGGPSGYEQYF | TGTGCCAGCAGCATGCTAGCGGGAGGGCCCTCGGGCTACGAGCAGTACTTC
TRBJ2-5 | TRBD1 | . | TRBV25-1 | CASSPRGQGVETQYF | TGTGCCAGCAGTCCGCGGGGACAGGGGGTGGAGACCCAGTACTTC
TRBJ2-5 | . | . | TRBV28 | CASTNQETQYF | TGTGCCAGCACCAACCAAGAGACCCAGTACTTC
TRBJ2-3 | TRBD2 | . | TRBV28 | CASWGSGGNTDTQYF | TGTGCCAGCTGGGGTAGCGGGGGGAACACAGATACGCAGTATTTT
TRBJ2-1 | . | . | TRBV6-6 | CASSYSKEPLDEQFF | TGTGCCAGCAGTTACTCGAAGGAGCCCTTGGATGAGCAGTTCTTC
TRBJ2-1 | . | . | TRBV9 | CASSATSNPGSYNEQFF | TGTGCCAGCAGCGCCACTTCCAACCCGGGCTCCTACAATGAGCAGTTCTTC
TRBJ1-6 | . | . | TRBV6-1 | CASSEILGGNSPLHF | TGTGCCAGCAGTGAAATCCTTGGGGGGAATTCACCCCTCCACTTT
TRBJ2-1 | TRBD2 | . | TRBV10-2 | CASSESRLAAPNEQFF | TGCGCCAGCAGTGAGTCGAGACTAGCGGCCCCCAATGAGCAGTTCTTC
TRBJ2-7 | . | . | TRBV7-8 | CASSQRSAEEQYF | TGTGCCAGCAGCCAAAGGAGCGCAGAGGAGCAGTACTTC
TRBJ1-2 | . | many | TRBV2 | CASSPGRQDGYTF | TGTGCCAGCAGTCCAGGCCGGCAGGATGGCTACACCTTC
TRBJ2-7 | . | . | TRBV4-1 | CASSAPGRNYEQYF | TGCGCCAGCAGCGCACCAGGCAGGAACTACGAGCAGTACTTC
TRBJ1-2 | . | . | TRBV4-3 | CASSQDRVQRNYGYTF | TGCGCCAGCAGCCAAGATCGTGTGCAGAGGAACTATGGCTACACCTTC
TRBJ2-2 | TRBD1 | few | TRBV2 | CASKGQTGGSGELFF | TGTGCCAGCAAGGGACAGACAGGGGGATCCGGGGAGCTGTTTTTT
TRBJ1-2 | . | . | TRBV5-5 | CASSQGPGLGYTF | TGTGCCAGCAGCCAGGGTCCGGGTTTGGGCTACACCTTC
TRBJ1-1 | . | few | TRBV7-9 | CASSAGTRNTEAFF | TGTGCCAGCAGCGCGGGCACCAGGAACACTGAAGCTTTCTTT
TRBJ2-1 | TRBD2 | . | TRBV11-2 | CASSPREAGGYNEQFF | TGTGCCAGCAGCCCCAGGGAAGCGGGGGGATACAATGAGCAGTTCTTC
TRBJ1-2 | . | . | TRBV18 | CASSPELDSYGYTF | TGTGCCAGCTCACCAGAGTTGGACAGTTATGGCTACACCTTC
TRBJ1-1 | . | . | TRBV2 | CASSRRQGGNTEAFF | TGTGCCAGCAGTCGGCGGCAGGGTGGGAACACTGAAGCTTTCTTT
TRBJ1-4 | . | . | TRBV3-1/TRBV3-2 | CASSQVVQGRVKLFF | TGTGCCAGCAGCCAAGTAGTCCAGGGGAGGGTAAAACTGTTTTTT
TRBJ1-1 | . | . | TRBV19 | CASSQGMNTEAFF | TGTGCCAGTAGCCAGGGGATGAACACTGAAGCTTTCTTT
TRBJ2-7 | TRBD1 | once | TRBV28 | CAVHSGQGSHEQYF | TGTGCCGTTCACTCGGGACAGGGCTCTCACGAGCAGTACTTC
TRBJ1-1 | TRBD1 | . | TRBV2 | CASRQGIEAFF | TGTGCCAGTCGACAGGGAATAGAAGCTTTCTTT
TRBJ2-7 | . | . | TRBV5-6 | CASSLGGLDENF | TGTGCCAGCAGCTTGGGGGGCCTGGATGAAAATTTC
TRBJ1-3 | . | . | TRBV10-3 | CAISVQGNTIYF | TGTGCCATCAGTGTACAGGGAAACACCATATATTTT
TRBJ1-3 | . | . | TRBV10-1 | CASSEGPGSRSGNTIYF | TGCGCCAGCAGTGAAGGGCCGGGGTCCCGCTCTGGAAACACCATATATTTT
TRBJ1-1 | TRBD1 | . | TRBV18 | CASSTGVYTEAFF | TGTGCCAGCTCAACAGGGGTGTACACTGAAGCTTTCTTT
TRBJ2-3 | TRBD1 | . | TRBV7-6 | CASSDGQGADTQYF | TGTGCCAGCAGCGACGGACAGGGGGCAGATACGCAGTATTTT
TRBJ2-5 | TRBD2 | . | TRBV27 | CASSFFAGGQETQYF | TGTGCCAGCAGTTTTTTTGCGGGAGGACAAGAGACCCAGTACTTC
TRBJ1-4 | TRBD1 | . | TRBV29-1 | CSAAAGQTNEKLFF | TGCAGCGCTGCTGCGGGACAGACGAATGAAAAACTGTTTTTT
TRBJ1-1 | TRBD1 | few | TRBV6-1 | CASSEGQGNTEAFF | TGTGCCAGCAGTGAGGGACAGGGGAACACTGAAGCTTTCTTT
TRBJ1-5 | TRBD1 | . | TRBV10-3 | CAIRPGTGDQPQHF | TGTGCCATCCGTCCCGGGACAGGGGATCAGCCCCAGCATTTT
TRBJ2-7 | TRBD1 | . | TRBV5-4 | CASSLKDRGRGEQYF | TGTGCCAGCAGCCTCAAGGACAGGGGAAGGGGCGAGCAGTACTTC
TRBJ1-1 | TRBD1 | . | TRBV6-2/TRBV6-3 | CASSPGTVTEAFF | TGTGCCAGCAGTCCCGGGACAGTCACTGAAGCTTTCTTT
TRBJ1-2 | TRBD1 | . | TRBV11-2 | CASSLRAQGVEGYTF | TGTGCCAGCAGCTTACGCGCGCAGGGGGTCGAAGGCTACACCTTC
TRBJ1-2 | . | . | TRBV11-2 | CASSLRTVSDYGYTF | TGTGCCAGCAGCTTGAGGACAGTTTCGGACTATGGCTACACCTTC
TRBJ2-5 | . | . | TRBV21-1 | CASSKPGTTWFKETQYF | TGTGCCAGCAGCAAACCCGGGACTACCTGGTTCAAGGAGACCCAGTACTTC
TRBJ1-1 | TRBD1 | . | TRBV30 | CAWAWTGGPTEAFF | TGTGCCTGGGCTTGGACAGGGGGCCCAACTGAAGCTTTCTTT